The 18 T cell receptor beta chains below all came from one sample that was sequenced in a study of blood T cell repertoires in COVID-19. Here immunoSEQ multiplex PCR was the method, and the copy in TCRdb shows in-frame clones only, minus some. The data show a few hundred thousand clones, approximately 83% seen once. Sequences were obtained from PBMCs or T cells enriched from blood (not recorded which). The origin of the receptors is a woman between 50 and 59 years old who had recovered from COVID-19.

This rearrangement joins TRBV9 to TRBJ1-1; 8 bases match TRBD1. The junction had 4 bases not matched to a gene; V was cut back by 2 bases and J by 1 base. The CDR3 loop spans 15 amino acids. Looked up from germline, CDR1 is SGDLS and CDR2 is YYNGEE. This chain's CDR3 is CASSVRQGPNTEAFF. Written as DNA, the CDR3 is TGTGCCAGCAGCGTCCGACAGGGGCCGAACACTGAAGCTTTCTTT.

This clone was recorded a few times. A junction boundary mismatches the germline segment, possibly from a read error. V gene TRBV2 combines with J gene TRBJ1-1, with TRBD1 identical over 8 bases. CDR3 length: 12 residues. Germline V CDR1 and CDR2: SNHLY, FYNNEI. The CDR3 sequence is CASREGQGEAFF. CDR3 coding DNA: TGTGCCAGCAGAGAAGGACAGGGTGAAGCTTTCTTT.

V usage is TRBV29-1 and J usage is TRBJ2-7, with D uncertain. Germline V gene data show CDR1 as SQVTM and CDR2 as ANQGSEA. The CDR3 is made up of 19 amino acids. The ends were cut back, 1 base at V and 2 bases at J, with 27 bases in the middle. CDR3 residues: CSVEAARPYPSHNTYEQYF. The DNA for the CDR3 is TGCAGCGTTGAAGCCGCGAGGCCTTACCCCTCTCACAATACCTACGAGCAGTACTTC.

The J gene is TRBJ2-2, the V gene TRBV28; D might be TRBD2 (6 bases). The CDR3 loop spans 15 amino acids. The germline V and J ends were trimmed by 6 bases and 2 bases, with 13 bases remaining between them. CDR1 is MDHEN, CDR2 SYDVKM, per germline. Here the CDR3 reads CASRRGPPNTGELFF. The CDR3 DNA reads as TGTGCCAGCAGGCGGGGTCCACCAAACACCGGGGAGCTGTTTTTT.

The rearrangement links TRBV25-1 to TRBJ1-4; tentatively, D is TRBD1 (5 bases). Deletions cut 3 bases from V and 7 bases from J, with 15 bases between. This CDR3 spans 15 amino acids. Per germline, CDR1 MGHDK and CDR2 SYGVNS. In nucleotides, the CDR3 is TGTGCCAGCAGTGACCCCGGGACCGGGGGTGAAAAACTGTTTTTT. Its protein product is CASSDPGTGGEKLFF.

This CDR3 is CASSPNGPGQGRGEQYF. CDR3 DNA sequence: TGTGCCAGCAGTCCAAATGGGCCGGGACAGGGTCGAGGCGAGCAGTACTTC. The chain joins TRBV7-8 to TRBJ2-7, with 9 bases that match TRBD1. Germline V lookup: CDR1 SGHVS, CDR2 FQNEAQ. J lost 6 bases, V lost 6 bases, and 18 bases had no gene match. CDR3 length equals 17 residues.

V and J are TRBV7-9 and TRBJ1-1; the match to TRBD1 covers 9 bases. The length of the CDR3 is 15 residues. Germline V gene sequence: CDR1 SEHNR, CDR2 FQNEAQ (reference sequence). The V segment lost 2 bases and the J segment 3 bases; nucleotides outside the gene matches: 4. In DNA form, the CDR3 reads TGTGCCAGCAGCTTAACACAGGGGGCCGACACTGAAGCTTTCTTT. Translating it yields CASSLTQGADTEAFF.

The rearrangement joins TRBV11-2 to TRBJ1-6, with 7 bases that match TRBD1. Trimming cost V 4 bases and J 4 bases; bases outside gene matches: 1. CDR1 SGHAT and CDR2 FQNNGV come from the germline V gene. The length of the CDR3 is 14 residues. The CDR3 DNA reads TGTGCCAGCAGCTGGACAGGATATAATTCACCCCTCCACTTT. Protein product: CASSWTGYNSPLHF.

A remark on this clone: Other DNA sequences from this sample encode an identical CDR3 as well. The CDR3 coding sequence is TGTGCCAGCAAGCTTGGAGGGACTGAAGCTTTCTTT. Residues: CASKLGGTEAFF. The V gene is TRBV28, the J gene TRBJ1-1; D uncertain. The CDR3 sequence is 12 residues long. In germline, CDR1 is MDHEN, CDR2 SYDVKM. V lost 7 bases and J lost 5, with 11 bases in between.

This chain joins TRBV5-1 and TRBJ2-1; 7 positions match TRBD1. The CDR3 is 15 residues long. After removal of 0 bases from V and 7 bases from J, the junction contained 7 bases not matched to a gene. From germline, CDR1 is SGHRS and CDR2 YFSETQ. The CDR3 DNA sequence: TGCGCCAGCAGCTTGGGGGACAGCGCTACAAATGAGCAGTTCTTC. Protein sequence: CASSLGDSATNEQFF.

This rearrangement joins TRBV21-1 to TRBJ1-1; TRBD1 is taken as the D call from the table, unchecked against the DNA. TRBV21-1 has pseudogene status. CDR3 length equals 14 residues. CDR3 nucleotides: TGTGCCAGCAGCCACAGGGGGCGGGACACTGAAGCTTTCTTT. Translation gives CASSHRGRDTEAFF.

V is TRBV10-3 and J is TRBJ1-2; a possible D gene is TRBD1 (5 bases). Trimming stripped 10 bases from V and 7 bases from J, with 25 bases between. This CDR3 has 15 amino acids. Germline V lookup: CDR1 ENHRY, CDR2 SYGVKD. In nucleotides, the CDR3 is TGTGCCAGCTCGCCCAACAGCGTTTTGGGGGGTGGCTACACCTTC. Translated: CASSPNSVLGGGYTF.

V is TRBV19 and J is TRBJ1-1, with a possible D match to TRBD1 (5 bases). V lost 3 bases and J 6 bases, leaving 5 bases between the germline ends. The CDR3 extends over 11 amino acids. Germline CDR1 is LNHDA and CDR2 is SQIVND (reference sequence). The CDR3 protein is CASSIRAEAFF. In DNA form, the CDR3 reads TGTGCCAGTAGTATCAGGGCTGAAGCTTTCTTT.

Here the CDR3 DNA reads TGTGCCAGCAGTCGACAGGGGCGACCCACTGAAGCTTTCTTT. Its protein product is CASSRQGRPTEAFF. The chain couples TRBV27 to TRBJ1-1; 8 bases are a match to TRBD1. From germline, CDR1 is MNHEY and CDR2 SMNVEV (reference sequence). V shed 5 bases and J 4 bases; nucleotides not matched to a gene: 6. There are 14 residues in the CDR3.

This chain uses TRBV5-6 with TRBJ1-2; possibly TRBD1 for D (5 bases). Trimming took 1 base from V and 0 from J, leaving 10 bases between them. The CDR3 has 15 amino acids. Germline V gene data show CDR1 as SGHDT and CDR2 as YYEEEE. CDR3 sequence: CASSLSGTTNYGYTF. In DNA form, the CDR3 reads TGTGCCAGCAGCTTGTCCGGGACTACTAACTATGGCTACACCTTC. Supplemented by reference TRBV5-6 and TRBJ1-2, the full variable domain reads DAGVTQSPTHLIKTRGQQVTLRCSPKSGHDTVSWYQQALGQGPQFIFQYYEEEERQRGNFPDRFSGHQFPNYSSELNVNALLLGDSALYLCASSLSGTTNYGYTFGSGTRLTVV.

The table lists this clone with a count of one. This chain links TRBV4-2 with TRBJ1-3, with 7 bases aligning to TRBD1. The CDR3 has 12 residues. From germline, CDR1 is LGHNA and CDR2 YNFKEQ. The ends lost 4 bases at V and 8 bases at J; junction bases unmatched: 2. CDR3 DNA: TGTGCCAGCAGCCGACAGGGAGACACCATATATTTT. Amino acid sequence: CASSRQGDTIYF.

The chain uses TRBV5-1 and TRBJ2-7, with TRBD1 identical over 7 bases. Unmatched junction bases numbered 7, after V lost 5 bases and J lost 2 bases. The CDR3 consists of 14 residues. Germline CDR1 reads SGHRS; CDR2 reads YFSETQ. CDR3 in DNA: TGCGCCAGCAGTTCACTGACAGGGACCTACGAGCAGTACTTC. It encodes CASSSLTGTYEQYF. The variable domain in full, completed from reference TRBV5-1 and TRBJ2-7, reads KAGVTQTPRYLIKTRGQQVTLSCSPISGHRSVSWYQQTPGQGLQFLFEYFSETQRNKGNFPGRFSGRQFSNSRSEMNVSTLELGDSALYLCASSSLTGTYEQYFGPGTRLTVT.

This clone was recorded once. The rearrangement links TRBV5-1 to TRBJ2-1; 11 bases are a match to TRBD2. Germline V lookup: CDR1 SGHRS, CDR2 YFSETQ. J gave up 6 bases and V 4 bases, and 9 bases lay outside the gene matches. This CDR3 region has 16 residues. CDR3 in amino acids: CASSLGGTSGLNEQFF. The CDR3 nucleotides read TGCGCCAGCAGCCTTGGCGGGACTAGCGGTCTCAATGAGCAGTTCTTC.